This T cell receptor (beta chain) was documented in a study of blood T cells in healthy people across ages. Study-level points and caveats: PBMCs were not sorted, which prevented a conclusive comparison of naive versus antigen-experienced cells.

It was with a sample-barcoded 5' primer and a J-beta primer mix that a second PCR of roughly 6 to 11 cycles was run. TCRdb re-called the 5' RACE reads through MiXCR, storing one row per CDR3 protein. The sample has 650,000 or so distinct CDR3 sequences; around 52% are singletons. This clonotype appeared a single time. The antigen is unknown. Sequenced sample: blood. The receptor comes from a woman older than 75 in good health.

CDR3 sequence (DNA): TGTGCCAGCAGCTTAGCAACTTCCGATGATACGCAGTATTTT. This encodes CASSLATSDDTQYF. The genes are TRBV7-6 and TRBJ2-3; no clear D gene. Germline CDR1 reads SGHVS; CDR2 reads FNYEAQ. V was pared by 0 bases and J by 6 bases, with 10 bases between. The CDR3 totals 14 residues.